The source of this T cell receptor (beta chain) is a study of T cell repertoires in cytomegalovirus infection (dated by TCRdb to the late 2010s). A note on the overall study: The HLA type of each donor mattered for the analysis, because public TCR beta signatures pointed to carriage of CMV infection along with the matching HLA type. General study outcomes and caveats: The ex vivo response was dominated by HLA-C-restricted CMV-specific TCR beta clonotypes, which also provided the single most frequent clonotype in two of eight donors. In both this cohort and an independent approximately 350-donor cohort, the cumulative frequency of public TCR beta family members distinguished carriers of CMV infection plus the relevant HLA type.

In its sample, this clonotype was seen many times. The specificity of this receptor is unknown. The record has no base qualities; no much larger clone is one base away. CDR1 and CDR2 are read off the germline V gene as SGHTA and FQGNSA. From the cysteine through the phenylalanine, the CDR3 covers 14 amino acids. Only the CDR3 region is kept as DNA, spanning 42 bases read in frame from base 1. Germline trimming amounts to 4 bases on V and 3 bases on J, with 2 as the count of junction bases outside the gene matches. The instrument was an Illumina HiSeq 1500. The public reads were run again by TCRdb, first through fastp at Q25 and then through MiXCR, and only productive beta chains were kept. Here each entry gathers all rows of one CDR3 protein and keeps the most common genes and DNA. Present in this sample are about 310,000 distinct CDR3 sequences, about a sixth of which were seen just once. The leading ten clones occupy more than 10% of the sample.

The receptor comes from a human donor in good health (CMV status not recorded). Some clones in this sample may be carry-over from other donors' samples. The sequence is built from TRBV7-2 and TRBJ2-7, with TRBD1 identical over 11 junction bases. The sample consisted of PBMCs. The nucleotides are TGTGCCAGCAGCTGGGGGACAGGGGGCTACGAGCAGTACTTC. Translated, it gives CASSWGTGGYEQYF.